Presented here are 32 T cell receptor beta chains from one specimen sequenced in a study of OX40 agonist ivuxolimab in advanced cancers. Sequenced by immunoSEQ multiplex PCR; TCRdb stores in-frame clones only, minus some. Of about 50,000 clones in the sample, 89% are singletons; the top ten hold 10% to 15%. The sample consisted of CD4+ or CD8+ T cells sorted from blood, taken in a trial of the OX40 agonist ivuxolimab. The source of these receptors is an adult with an advanced solid tumor such as melanoma, head and neck, liver or kidney cancer.

J is TRBJ2-7 and V is TRBV6-5; no clear D. Germline V CDR1 and CDR2: MNHEY, SVGAGI. Trimming shortened V by 4 bases and J by 2 bases, and 6 bases separated the two germline ends. This CDR3 has 12 amino acids. CDR3 protein: CASSSSPYEQYF. The CDR3 DNA sequence: TGTGCCAGCAGTTCTAGTCCCTACGAGCAGTACTTC.

Remarks on this clone: A junction boundary mismatches the germline segment, possibly from a read error. The gene calls are TRBV6-6 and TRBJ2-7; tentative D call: TRBD2 (5 bases). The CDR3 loop spans 11 amino acids. CDR1 MNHNY and CDR2 SVGAGI come from the germline V gene (reference sequence). Here the CDR3 DNA reads TGTACCAGCAGCGTGGGAGCCGAGCAGTACTTC. It yields the protein CTSSVGAEQYF.

This chain links TRBV9 with TRBJ2-5; D gene ambiguous. The CDR3 is made up of 12 amino acids. Deletions cut 3 bases from V and 2 bases from J, with 5 bases between. From germline, CDR1 is SGDLS and CDR2 YYNGEE. The CDR3 bases are TGTGCCAGCAGCGAGGGACAAGAGACCCAGTACTTC. Its protein is CASSEGQETQYF. Combining the CDR3 with reference TRBV9 and TRBJ2-5 gives the whole variable domain DSGVTQTPKHLITATGQRVTLRCSPRSGDLSVYWYQQSLDQGLQFLIQYYNGEERAKGNILERFSAQQFPDLHSELNLSSLELGDSALYFCASSEGQETQYFGPGTRLLVL.

The rearrangement joins TRBV13 to TRBJ1-1, with a possible D match to TRBD1 (5 bases). V was cut by 4 bases and J by 4 bases, with 10 bases left in between. The germline V gene encodes CDR1 PRHDT and CDR2 FYEKMQ (reference sequence). The CDR3 is 13 amino acids. The CDR3 nucleotides read TGTGCCAGCAGCTCCCTAGGGGTCACTGAAGCTTTCTTT. Its translation is CASSSLGVTEAFF.

The chain employs TRBV18 and TRBJ2-7; possible D gene TRBD1, 5 bases. Germline values: CDR1 KGHSH, CDR2 LQKENI. Deletions cut 6 bases from V and 2 bases from J, with 17 bases between. This CDR3 has 15 amino acids. CDR3 in amino acids: CASSPGRGGPYEQYF. CDR3 in DNA: TGTGCCAGCTCCCCGGGTAGGGGTGGGCCCTACGAGCAGTACTTC.

The chain is built from TRBV6-5 and TRBJ2-3; 10 bases are shared with TRBD2. This CDR3 has 15 residues. Germline CDR1 MNHEY, CDR2 SVGAGI. V shed 7 bases and J 2 bases; nucleotides not matched to a gene: 6. CDR3: CASTGTSAHTDTQYF. The DNA for the CDR3 is TGTGCCAGCACCGGGACTAGCGCCCACACAGATACGCAGTATTTT.

In its sample, this clone was seen once. This chain joins TRBV7-2 and TRBJ2-3; 10 nucleotides agree with TRBD1. Germline trimming cut 3 bases from V and 5 bases from J; bases unmatched to any gene: 5. Per the germline V gene, CDR1 is SGHTA and CDR2 is FQGNSA. CDR3 length: 15 residues. CDR3 protein: CASSFRQGAEDTQYF. DNA of the CDR3: TGTGCCAGCAGCTTCAGACAGGGGGCTGAAGATACGCAGTATTTT.

This chain links TRBV15 with TRBJ1-1; maybe TRBD1 (5 bases). The CDR3 runs 15 residues. The germline V gene encodes CDR1 LNHNV and CDR2 YYDKDF (reference sequence). Between the trimmed V and J ends, which lost 2 bases and 0 bases, there was a span of 10 bases. CDR3 in DNA: TGTGCCACCAGCAGACCGACAGATATGAACACTGAAGCTTTCTTT. It specifies CATSRPTDMNTEAFF. Using reference TRBV15 and TRBJ1-1 for the parts outside the CDR3, the full variable domain is DAMVIQNPRYQVTQFGKPVTLSCSQTLNHNVMYWYQQKSSQAPKLLFHYYDKDFNNEADTPDNFQSRRPNTSFCFLDIRSPGLGDTAMYLCATSRPTDMNTEAFFGQGTRLTVV.

This clone is labeled medium-sized (0.01 to 0.1%). The same CDR3 arises from other DNA sequences in this sample as well. The chain combines TRBV4-1 with TRBJ1-1; 7 nucleotides align to TRBD1. Per germline, CDR1 MGHRA and CDR2 YSYEKL. This CDR3 contains 14 residues. J was trimmed by 5 bases and V by 2 bases; bases with no gene match: 5. The CDR3 is CASSQTTGWTEAFF. In DNA, the CDR3 is TGCGCCAGCAGCCAAACGACAGGGTGGACTGAAGCTTTCTTT.

CDR3: CASSLGLGPGNTIYF. CDR3 DNA: TGTGCCAGCAGCTTGGGTCTCGGACCTGGAAACACCATATATTTT. The V and J genes are TRBV5-8 and TRBJ1-3; D gene unclear. Germline V gene lookup returns CDR1 SGHTS and CDR2 YDEGEE. CDR3 length equals 15 residues. V was cut by 0 bases and J by 2 bases, with 9 bases left in between.

The chain joins TRBV29-1 to TRBJ2-2; 8 bases are a match to TRBD1. Germline V CDR1 and CDR2: SQVTM, ANQGSEA. V shed 5 bases and J 6 bases; nucleotides not matched to a gene: 2. This CDR3 comprises 12 residues. The CDR3 loop is CSVNRGAGELFF. CDR3 nucleotide sequence: TGCAGCGTTAACAGGGGGGCCGGGGAGCTGTTTTTT.

This chain connects TRBV28 to TRBJ1-5; 9 bases match TRBD1. The length of the CDR3 is 15 residues. Germline V gene lookup returns CDR1 MDHEN and CDR2 SYDVKM. The junction had 6 bases not matched to a gene; V was cut back by 2 bases and J by 7 bases. DNA of the CDR3: TGTGCCAGCAGTTTACTGGGACAGGGCCGGCAGCCCCAGCATTTT. Protein sequence: CASSLLGQGRQPQHF. Variable domain in full (rest from reference TRBV28 and TRBJ1-5): DVKVTQSSRYLVKRTGEKVFLECVQDMDHENMFWYRQDPGLGLRLIYFSYDVKMKEKGDIPEGYSVSREKKERFSLILESASTNQTSMYLCASSLLGQGRQPQHFGDGTRLSIL.

The rearrangement joins TRBV5-1 to TRBJ2-1; perhaps TRBD1 as D (5 bases). The CDR3 sequence is 14 residues long. Trimming removed 0 bases at V and 5 bases at J, with 9 bases between. CDR1 SGHRS and CDR2 YFSETQ come from the germline V gene. The CDR3 is CASSLADINNEQFF. The CDR3 DNA reads as TGCGCCAGCAGCTTGGCGGACATTAACAATGAGCAGTTCTTC.

The chain recombines TRBV5-8 with TRBJ1-3, with 9 bases fitting TRBD1. The germline V gene encodes CDR1 SGHTS and CDR2 YDEGEE. With V trimmed by 0 bases and J by 5 bases, 12 bases remained unmatched. CDR3 length: 18 residues. CDR3 in amino acids: CASSLVIRDRDERNTIYF. The CDR3 DNA reads as TGTGCCAGCAGCTTGGTGATCCGGGACAGGGACGAGAGAAACACCATATATTTT.

The rearrangement links TRBV5-1 to TRBJ2-7, with 7 bases lining up with TRBD1. The trim removed 4 bases at V and 3 bases at J, leaving 10 bases unmatched. Germline V gene lookup returns CDR1 SGHRS and CDR2 YFSETQ. This CDR3 comprises 15 residues. The CDR3 protein is CASSTGTAMGYEQYF. CDR3 DNA sequence: TGCGCCAGCAGCACAGGGACAGCCATGGGCTACGAGCAGTACTTC.

The chain has TRBV11-1 and TRBJ2-7; D perhaps matches TRBD1 (5 bases). Trimming took off 4 bases at V and 5 bases at J, with 9 bases between the two ends. Germline V gene data show CDR1 as SGHAT and CDR2 as FQDESV (reference sequence). This CDR3 has 12 amino acids. CDR3 in DNA: TGTGCCAGCAGCTCCCAGGGAAACGAGCAGTACTTC. Its protein is CASSSQGNEQYF.

This sequence joins TRBV11-2 and TRBJ1-4; TRBD1 agrees at 9 bases. The CDR3 spans 15 residues. V lost 1 base and J lost 7; bases outside the gene matches: 4. Germline V gives CDR1 SGHAT, CDR2 FQNNGV. In nucleotides, the CDR3 is TGTGCCAGCAGCTTAGTGGGACAGGGAGGTGAAAAACTGTTTTTT. Translating gives CASSLVGQGGEKLFF. Full variable domain (rest looked up from reference TRBV11-2 and TRBJ1-4): EAGVAQSPRYKIIEKRQSVAFWCNPISGHATLYWYQQILGQGPKLLIQFQNNGVVDDSQLPKDRFSAERLKGVDSTLKIQPAKLEDSAVYLCASSLVGQGGEKLFFGSGTQLSVL.

The chain joins TRBV5-6 to TRBJ1-3, with 8 bases that match TRBD1. Germline V lookup: CDR1 SGHDT, CDR2 YYEEEE. V trimming: 3 bases; J trimming: 3 bases; junction bases outside the gene matches: 2. This CDR3 region has 14 residues. CDR3 amino acids: CASSSDRVGNTIYF. As DNA, the CDR3 is TGTGCCAGCAGCTCGGACAGGGTTGGAAACACCATATATTTT.

The chain recombines TRBV5-5 with TRBJ2-7, with 9 positions matching TRBD1. The junction had 15 bases not matched to a gene; V was cut back by 3 bases and J by 2 bases. Per the germline V gene, CDR1 is SGHKS and CDR2 is YYEKEE (reference sequence). This CDR3 is 18 amino acids long. The CDR3 sequence is CASSSGTGTIKTTYEQYF. CDR3 nucleotide sequence: TGTGCCAGCAGCTCCGGGACAGGGACTATAAAGACGACCTACGAGCAGTACTTC.

The rearrangement links TRBV28 to TRBJ2-5, with 9 positions matching TRBD1. CDR1 is MDHEN, CDR2 SYDVKM, per germline. The V and J ends lost 10 bases and 5 bases, in that order; junction bases with no gene match: 11. The CDR3 has 14 residues. This chain's CDR3 is CATTLTGGGETQYF. The CDR3 bases are TGTGCCACCACCTTGACAGGGGGAGGTGAGACCCAGTACTTC.

The rearrangement uses TRBV5-1 and TRBJ2-3; 11 nucleotides align to TRBD2. This CDR3 has 17 residues. Per the germline V gene, CDR1 is SGHRS and CDR2 is YFSETQ. The trim removed 0 bases at V and 1 base at J, leaving 4 bases unmatched. The CDR3 loop is CASSLVTSGDGTDTQYF. The CDR3 DNA reads TGCGCCAGCAGCTTGGTGACTAGCGGGGATGGCACAGATACGCAGTATTTT.

This chain connects TRBV5-6 to TRBJ1-5, with 9 bases identical to TRBD1. Per germline, CDR1 SGHDT and CDR2 YYEEEE. This CDR3 comprises 15 residues. The trim removed 4 bases at V and 6 bases at J, leaving 8 bases unmatched. The CDR3 loop reads CASSPGTGLGQPQHF. The DNA of the CDR3 is TGTGCCAGCAGCCCGGGGACAGGGCTCGGTCAGCCCCAGCATTTT.

The chain joins TRBV7-3 to TRBJ2-5; 8 bases align to TRBD1. Germline V gives CDR1 SGHTA, CDR2 FQGTGA. J lost 1 base, V lost 3 bases, and 1 base had no gene match. CDR3 size: 14 residues. For the CDR3, the DNA is TGTGCCAGCAGCTTGGGGACAGGCCAAGAGACCCAGTACTTC. It is translated as CASSLGTGQETQYF.

V usage is TRBV7-8 and J usage is TRBJ1-5; tentative D call: TRBD1 (6 bases). From germline, CDR1 is SGHVS and CDR2 FQNEAQ. The V and J ends lost 1 base and 6 bases respectively, with 13 bases between them. The CDR3 is 15 amino acids. CDR3: CASSLGKGGGQPQHF. CDR3 DNA sequence: TGTGCCAGCAGCTTAGGAAAAGGGGGGGGTCAGCCCCAGCATTTT.

The chain combines TRBV7-9 with TRBJ2-5; unclear D gene. The CDR3 is 17 amino acids. The germline V and J ends were trimmed by 3 bases and 5 bases, with 22 bases remaining between them. Per germline, CDR1 SEHNR and CDR2 FQNEAQ (reference sequence). The DNA of the CDR3 is TGTGCCAGCAGCTTCCCCTCAGCTACCGTTGATTCTGAGACCCAGTACTTC. Residues: CASSFPSATVDSETQYF.

The V and J genes are TRBV30 and TRBJ2-5; 7 positions agree with TRBD1. CDR1 GTSNPN and CDR2 SVGIG come from the germline V gene (reference sequence). J was trimmed by 5 bases and V by 0 bases; bases with no gene match: 12. The CDR3 is 16 amino acids. The CDR3 bases are TGTGCCTGGAGTGTAGTATTGGCAGGGGGATTTGAGACCCAGTACTTC. It encodes CAWSVVLAGGFETQYF.

The chain recombines TRBV6-5 with TRBJ2-7; no clear D. Trimming shortened V by 0 bases and J by 3 bases, and 12 bases separated the two germline ends. This CDR3 is 15 amino acids long. Looked up from germline, CDR1 is MNHEY and CDR2 is SVGAGI. Written as DNA, the CDR3 is TGTGCCAGCAGTTACTCGAGTGTTGGCAGCTACGAGCAGTACTTC. Translating gives CASSYSSVGSYEQYF.

The chain carries TRBV25-1 and TRBJ2-7; no definite D call. V was cut by 2 bases and J by 2 bases, with 7 bases left in between. The CDR3 sequence is 13 residues long. CDR1 MGHDK and CDR2 SYGVNS come from the germline V gene. The CDR3 loop reads CASSENIPYEQYF. The CDR3 region has the DNA TGTGCCAGCAGTGAAAATATCCCCTACGAGCAGTACTTC.

The genes are TRBV5-1 and TRBJ1-2; no reliable D call. This CDR3 contains 14 residues. Trimming shortened V by 0 bases and J by 7 bases, and 13 bases separated the two germline ends. Germline V gene data show CDR1 as SGHRS and CDR2 as YFSETQ. The CDR3 loop reads CASSLVGGSAGYTF. CDR3 DNA: TGCGCCAGCAGCTTGGTAGGCGGTTCAGCTGGCTACACCTTC.

The chain carries TRBV11-2 and TRBJ2-7; D not certain. Germline CDR1 and CDR2: SGHAT and FQNNGV. Trimming left V 2 bases short and J 2 bases short, with 10 bases between. The CDR3 length is 14 residues. The CDR3: CASSLLLSPYEQYF. CDR3 DNA: TGTGCCAGCAGCTTACTCCTTAGCCCCTACGAGCAGTACTTC.

CDR3 coding DNA: TGTGCCAGTAGACCAGGGGCAGGGGGTTACGAGCAGTACTTC. This codes for CASRPGAGGYEQYF. V and J are TRBV19 and TRBJ2-7, with 7 bases fitting TRBD1. This CDR3 is 14 amino acids long. V lost 6 bases to trimming and J lost 4 bases; unmatched junction nucleotides: 9. The germline V gene has CDR1 LNHDA and CDR2 SQIVND (reference sequence). The full variable domain, in which reference TRBV19 and TRBJ2-7 provide the parts outside the CDR3, is DGGITQSPKYLFRKEGQNVTLSCEQNLNHDAMYWYRQDPGQGLRLIYYSQIVNDFQKGDIAEGYSVSREKKESFPLTVTSAQKNPTAFYLCASRPGAGGYEQYFGPGTRLTVT.

This clone came up once. The chain is built from TRBV30 and TRBJ1-5; D might be TRBD1 (5 bases). V was shortened by 5 bases and J by 4 bases, with 15 bases between the two germline ends. From germline, CDR1 is GTSNPN and CDR2 SVGIG (reference sequence). The CDR3 length is 14 residues. CDR3 amino acids: CAWGRPGGNQPQHF. In DNA form, the CDR3 reads TGTGCCTGGGGTAGACCGGGGGGGAATCAGCCCCAGCATTTT.